The present TCR beta chain was sequenced within a study of T-cell reconstitution after alpha-beta-depleted transplantation in children (dated by TCRdb to the mid-2010s). At the level of the whole study: The study quantitatively tracked T-cell immune reconstitution after TCRalphabeta/CD19-depleted allogeneic hematopoietic cell transplantation in children using TCR repertoire profiling. The investigation overall reported the following: The apparently early recovery of alphabetaT-cell counts about two months after transplant reportedly depended on only several hundred rapidly expanded clones that came from non-depleted graft cells. Over subsequent months, a decline in hyperexpanded clone frequencies was noted, and after one year, T-cell counts and TCRbeta diversity were mostly ascribed to newly produced T cells. The high TCRbeta diversity at day 60 in some patients was ascribed to recipient T cells and intrathymic progenitors that had survived conditioning.

The treatment or condition label on this specimen signifies: allogeneic hematopoietic cell transplantation with graft depleted of TCRalphabeta T cells and CD19 B cells. Transplant recipients were children who received TCRalphabeta/CD19-depleted allogeneic hematopoietic cell grafts. In its sample, this clonotype was seen many times. Its target antigen remains unknown. The record has no base qualities; no much larger clone is one base away. Library preparation employed PCR. Sequencing was carried out with an Illumina HiSeq 2500. To normalize quantification of the TCRbeta repertoire, the TCR libraries were built with molecular barcoding that relied on unique molecular identifiers. In TCRdb, the public reads were trimmed at Q25 with fastp and aligned with MiXCR, with productive beta chains retained. Here each entry gathers all rows of one CDR3 protein and keeps the most common genes and DNA. This sample has about 110,000 distinct CDR3 sequences in its table, and approximately 6.9% of those were observed once. The top ten clonotypes cover 20% to 25% of the sample.

CDR1 and CDR2 are read off the germline V gene as SGHTA and FQGNSA. Its CDR3 holds 13 amino acids, cysteine through phenylalanine. The only DNA kept is the CDR3, 39 bases in frame from the first base. Ends trimmed: V by 4 bases, J by 5 bases; bases unmatched to a gene: 5. The V and J genes are TRBV7-2 and TRBJ2-7; 7 of the junction bases match TRBD1. This clonotype originated in a male patient between 2 and 15 years old who had a stem cell transplant for acute lymphoblastic leukemia, so the T cells may come from the graft donor. The source material was PBMCs, mostly from graft donor cells, sampled 360 days after TCRalphabeta/CD19-depleted stem cell transplant. The CDR3 corresponds to CASSSYRGDEQYF. The sequence in DNA is TGTGCCAGCAGCTCCTACAGGGGTGACGAGCAGTACTTC.